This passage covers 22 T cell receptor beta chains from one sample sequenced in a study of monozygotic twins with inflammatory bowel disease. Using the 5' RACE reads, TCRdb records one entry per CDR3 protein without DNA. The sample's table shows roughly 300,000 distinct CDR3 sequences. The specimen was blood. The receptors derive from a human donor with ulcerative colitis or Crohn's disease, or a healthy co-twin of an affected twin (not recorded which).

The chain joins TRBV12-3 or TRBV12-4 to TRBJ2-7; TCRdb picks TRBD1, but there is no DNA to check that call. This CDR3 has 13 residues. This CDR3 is CASSRNRVNEQYF.

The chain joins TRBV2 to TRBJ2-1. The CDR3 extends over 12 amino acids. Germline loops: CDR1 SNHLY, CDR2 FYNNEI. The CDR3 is CASRKVGHEQFF.

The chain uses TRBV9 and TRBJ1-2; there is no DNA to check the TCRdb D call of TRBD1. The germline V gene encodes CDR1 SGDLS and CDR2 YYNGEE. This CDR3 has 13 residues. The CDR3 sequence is CASSVGGALGYTF.

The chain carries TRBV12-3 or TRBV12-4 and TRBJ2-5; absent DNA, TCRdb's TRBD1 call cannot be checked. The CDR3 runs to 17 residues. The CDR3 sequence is CASSPLGRGMVGETQYF.

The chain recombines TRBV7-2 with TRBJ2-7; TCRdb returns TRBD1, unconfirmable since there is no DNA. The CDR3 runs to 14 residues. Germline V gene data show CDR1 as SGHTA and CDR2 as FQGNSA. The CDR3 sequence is CASSLYRESYEQYF. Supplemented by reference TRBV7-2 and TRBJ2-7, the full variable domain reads GAGVSQSPSNKVTEKGKDVELRCDPISGHTALYWYRQSLGQGLEFLIYFQGNSAPDKSGLPSDRFSAERTGGSVSTLTIQRTQQEDSAVYLCASSLYRESYEQYFGPGTRLTVT.

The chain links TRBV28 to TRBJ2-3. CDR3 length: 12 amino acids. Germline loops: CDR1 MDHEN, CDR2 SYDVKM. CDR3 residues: CASLRFTDTQYF.

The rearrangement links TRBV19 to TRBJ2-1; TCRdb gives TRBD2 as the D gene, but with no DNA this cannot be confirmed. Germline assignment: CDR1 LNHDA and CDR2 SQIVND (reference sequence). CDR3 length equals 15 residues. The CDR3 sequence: CASSIQSGNYNEQFF. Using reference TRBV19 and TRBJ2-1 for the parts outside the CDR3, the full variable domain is DGGITQSPKYLFRKEGQNVTLSCEQNLNHDAMYWYRQDPGQGLRLIYYSQIVNDFQKGDIAEGYSVSREKKESFPLTVTSAQKNPTAFYLCASSIQSGNYNEQFFGPGTRLTVL.

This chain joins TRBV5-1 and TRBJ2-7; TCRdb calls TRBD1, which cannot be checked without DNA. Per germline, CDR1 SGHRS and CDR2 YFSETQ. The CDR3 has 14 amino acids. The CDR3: CASSIRDSSYELYF. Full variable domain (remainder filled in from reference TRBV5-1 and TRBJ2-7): KAGVTQTPRYLIKTRGQQVTLSCSPISGHRSVSWYQQTPGQGLQFLFEYFSETQRNKGNFPGRFSGRQFSNSRSEMNVSTLELGDSALYLCASSIRDSSYELYFGPGTRLTVT.

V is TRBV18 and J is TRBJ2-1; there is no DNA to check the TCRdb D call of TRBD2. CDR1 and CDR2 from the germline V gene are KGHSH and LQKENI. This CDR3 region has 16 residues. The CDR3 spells CASSPPGSSTYNEQFF. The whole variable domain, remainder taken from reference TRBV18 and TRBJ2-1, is NAGVMQNPRHLVRRRGQEARLRCSPMKGHSHVYWYRQLPEEGLKFMVYLQKENIIDESGMPKERFSAEFPKEGPSILRIQQVVRGDSAAYFCASSPPGSSTYNEQFFGPGTRLTVL.

The chain's CDR3 is CASSLAGASGTDTQYF. The gene calls are TRBV7-9 and TRBJ2-3. Germline CDR1 is SEHNR and CDR2 is FQNEAQ (reference sequence). The CDR3 loop spans 16 amino acids.

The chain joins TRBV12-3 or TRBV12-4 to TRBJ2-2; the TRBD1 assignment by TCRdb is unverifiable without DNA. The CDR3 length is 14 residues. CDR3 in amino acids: CASSPTGYDGELFF.

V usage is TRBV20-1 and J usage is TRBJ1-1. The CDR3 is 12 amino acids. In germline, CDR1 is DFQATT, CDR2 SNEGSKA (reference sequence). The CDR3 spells CSARIRNTEAFF.

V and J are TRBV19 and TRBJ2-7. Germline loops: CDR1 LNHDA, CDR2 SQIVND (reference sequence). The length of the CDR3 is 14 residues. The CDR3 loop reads CASSATGSAYEQYF.

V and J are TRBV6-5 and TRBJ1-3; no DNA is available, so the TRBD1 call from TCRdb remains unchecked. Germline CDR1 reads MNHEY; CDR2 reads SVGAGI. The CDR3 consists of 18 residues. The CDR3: CASSYSGRQGDSGNTIYF.

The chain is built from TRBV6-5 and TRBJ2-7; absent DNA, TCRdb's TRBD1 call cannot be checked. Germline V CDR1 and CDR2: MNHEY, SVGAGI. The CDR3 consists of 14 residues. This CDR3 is CASSYIGTAGEQYF.

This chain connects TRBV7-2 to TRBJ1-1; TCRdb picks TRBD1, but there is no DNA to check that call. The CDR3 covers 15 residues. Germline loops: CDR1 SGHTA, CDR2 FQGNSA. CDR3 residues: CASKGGLWENTEAFF.

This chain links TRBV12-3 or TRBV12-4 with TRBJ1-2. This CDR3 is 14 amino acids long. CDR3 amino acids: CARSLVAASYGYTF.

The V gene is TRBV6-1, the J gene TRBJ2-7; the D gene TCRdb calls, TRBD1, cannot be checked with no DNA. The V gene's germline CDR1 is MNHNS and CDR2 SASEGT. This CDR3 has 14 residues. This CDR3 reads CASSVRTGSYEQYF.

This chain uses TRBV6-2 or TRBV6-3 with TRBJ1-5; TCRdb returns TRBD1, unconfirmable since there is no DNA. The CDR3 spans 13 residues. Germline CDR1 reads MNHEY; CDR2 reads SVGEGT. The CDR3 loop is CASSPGPGMPQHF.

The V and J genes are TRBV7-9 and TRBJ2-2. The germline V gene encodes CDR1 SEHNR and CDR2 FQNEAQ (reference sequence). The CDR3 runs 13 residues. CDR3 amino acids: CASSINPTGELFF.

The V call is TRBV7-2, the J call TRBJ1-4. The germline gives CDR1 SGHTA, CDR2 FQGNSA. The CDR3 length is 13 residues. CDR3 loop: CASSLNQGEKLFF.

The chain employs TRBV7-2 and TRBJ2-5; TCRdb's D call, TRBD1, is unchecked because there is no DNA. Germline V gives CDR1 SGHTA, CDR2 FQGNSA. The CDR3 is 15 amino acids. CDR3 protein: CASRAQGQSQETQYF.